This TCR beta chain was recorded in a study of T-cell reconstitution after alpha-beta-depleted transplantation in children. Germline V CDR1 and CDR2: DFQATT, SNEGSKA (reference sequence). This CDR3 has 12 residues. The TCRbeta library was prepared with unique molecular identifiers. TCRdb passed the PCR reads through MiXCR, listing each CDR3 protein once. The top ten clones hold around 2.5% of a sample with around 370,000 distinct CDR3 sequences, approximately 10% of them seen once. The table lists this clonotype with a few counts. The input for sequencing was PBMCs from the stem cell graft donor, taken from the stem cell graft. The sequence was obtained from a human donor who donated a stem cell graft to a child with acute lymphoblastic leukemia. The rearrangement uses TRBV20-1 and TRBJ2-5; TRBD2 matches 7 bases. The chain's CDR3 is CRGGQGGETQYF. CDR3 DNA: TGCAGGGGCGGTCAGGGAGGGGAGACCCAGTACTTC.